This T cell receptor (beta chain) was profiled in a study of T cell changes during pregnancy in multiple sclerosis. Germline V lookup: CDR1 MNHEY, CDR2 SMNVEV (reference sequence). The length of the CDR3 is 11 residues. The V end lost 5 bases, the J end lost 4 bases, and 3 bases lay between the germline ends. TCRdb keeps only in-frame clones here, not all; method: immunoSEQ multiplex PCR. The sample lists 60,000 to 75,000 clones, about 91% seen once, with around 0.9% in the top ten. The genes are TRBV27 and TRBJ1-3; D unresolved. The sequence was collected from a female donor with multiple sclerosis, enrolled in a pregnancy study. Source: peripheral blood, taken before pregnancy. This chain's CDR3 is CASSEGNTIYF. The CDR3, as DNA: TGTGCCAGCAGTGAGGGAAACACCATATATTTT.